This T cell receptor beta chain came from a study of shared clonotypes between healthy human individuals. The overall study: Aged 18 to 49, the donors were a couple of women and a few men. Plates per donor: three CD4 naive, three CD4 memory, two CD8 naive, one CD8 memory.

Overall study findings and caveats: Approximately 4.6% of naive CD4 clonotypes were shared across a handful of donors.

On sorted subsets, replicate PCRs used approximately 190 ng DNA, or roughly 30,000 T cell genomes. The repertoire was sequenced with immunoSEQ multiplex PCR; TCRdb's copy has only in-frame clones and lacks some. The sample consists of some 1,100,000 clones, about four fifths of them appearing once. J was trimmed by 4 bases and V by 5 bases; bases with no gene match: 3. The CDR3 has 13 amino acids. Germline assignment: CDR1 SGHVS and CDR2 FNYEAQ. For this clone: What it binds is not known. This sample includes further DNA sequences coding for the same CDR3.

The sequence came from a man between 18 and 29 years old in good health. Some clones in this sample may be carry-over from other donors' samples. Sequenced sample: memory CD4+ T cells from PBMCs. As to subset: CD45RA-negative fraction. This chain links TRBV7-6 with TRBJ1-1; the match to TRBD1 covers 8 bases. CDR3 coding DNA: TGTGCCAGCAGCCTACAGGGGGGCACTGAAGCTTTCTTT. Residues: CASSLQGGTEAFF.